Sequencing of this T cell receptor (beta chain) was carried out in a study of T cell responses to AZD1222 COVID-19 vaccine. Assay used: immunoSEQ multiplex PCR; TCRdb lists only in-frame clones, some missing. This repertoire shows about 130,000 clones, 85% to 90% found once; its top ten account for approximately 20%. As regards this clone: Antigen: not known.

Notes on the study in general: Spike-specific TCR breadth and depth went up after people got two AZD1222 doses. Clonal diversity was possibly underestimated, and the donors were mostly white British, with more females. Baseline testing showed seropositivity in only a handful of AZD1222 recipients.

This CDR3 is built from 12 residues. V lost 5 bases and J 1 base, leaving 8 bases between the germline ends. Germline V CDR1 and CDR2: SQVTM, ANQGSEA. This chain links TRBV29-1 with TRBJ1-2; unclear D gene. This receptor was taken from an adult in good health. The sequences come from peripheral blood, collected on day 0 of AZD1222 vaccination. The CDR3 coding sequence is TGCAGCGTTATGCAGGTTAACTATGGCTACACCTTC. It is translated as CSVMQVNYGYTF.